This T cell receptor beta chain was found in a study of T cell clones after liver transplantation. As for the study in general: Three of the eight recipients were HCV-positive; the rest had non-autoimmune, non-viral transplant indications.

Sequencing was performed with immunoSEQ multiplex PCR; in TCRdb, only in-frame clones are kept and a portion is missing. The table has tens of thousands of clones, about 80% seen once. The V and J ends lost 7 bases and 6 bases respectively, with 15 bases between them. The CDR3 totals 13 residues. Germline lookup yields CDR1 SSHAT and CDR2 FNYEAQ (reference sequence). Here the sequenced sample was CD4+ T cells from blood, taken 12 months after liver transplant. This TCR was sampled from a human patient who received a liver transplant. A subset of T cells may come from the graft donor. The chain links TRBV7-7 to TRBJ1-1; no reliable D call. CDR3 loop: CASIKGGGPEAFF. As DNA, the CDR3 is TGTGCCAGCATTAAGGGCGGAGGACCTGAAGCTTTCTTT.